This T cell receptor beta chain came from a study of T cells after yellow fever vaccination (dated by TCRdb to between 2018 and 2021). Turning to the overall study: The SMART-Seq v4 Ultra Low Input RNA kit was used to prepare libraries from fractions with low cell numbers. Two healthy male donors made up the cohort, one aged 18 to 29 years and the other aged 30 to 40 years. Bulk TCR alpha and beta repertoires were sequenced longitudinally to track T-cell clones before and after primary and booster YFV17D yellow fever vaccination. Bulk PBMC replicates and cell subsets were isolated from blood drawn at multiple timepoints before and after both primary and secondary immunization. Study-wide conclusions, independent of this receptor: Because the study included only a couple of donors, the extent to which the findings can be generalized is limited. A small fraction of clonotypes showed up in both the CD4 and CD8 compartments, probably as a result of convergent recombination. Compared with the primary T-cell response, the secondary T-cell response was faster but weaker, reaching its peak on day 5 rather than on day 15. Because abundant contaminating clonotypes from the bulk population could be contained in FACS-sorted repertoires, computational filtering was required. After the booster, most clones that had expanded after primary vaccination were detected again (around 96% of CD4 and 88% of CD8), suggesting broad maintenance of memory.

V gives up 1 base and J gives up 0 bases, and the segment between their germline ends measures 14 bases. CDR1 and CDR2 (LGHNA, YSLEER) derive from the germline V gene. The CDR3 contains 17 residues, cysteine and phenylalanine counted. Only the CDR3 portion is preserved as DNA: 51 bases, with reading frame beginning at the first base. According to the study, the label for this sample's treatment or condition signals: live attenuated yellow fever vaccine strain. At every blood-draw timepoint, two biological replicates of bulk PBMCs were collected. PBMCs were isolated from peripheral blood using a standard Ficoll-Paque protocol. TriZol was used to extract RNA from bulk PBMCs, CD4 and CD8 fractions, and dextramer-positive and dextramer-negative fractions. TCR cDNA was synthesized by 5'RACE template switching, through which a universal primer site and unique molecular identifiers were introduced. Priming for cDNA synthesis came from both the TCR alpha and TCR beta constant segments. Library amplification used two PCR steps, and the second PCR step added sample barcodes and sequencing adapters. Sequencing of the libraries was done on either Illumina HiSeq 2500 (2x100 bp) or NovaSeq (2x150 bp). Under the source paper's analysis protocol: Reads were demultiplexed and collapsed into UMI consensus sequences with MIGEC, and V(D)J alignment was performed with MiXCR. Vaccine-responding clonotypes were identified with edgeR using replicate PBMC samples, with FDR below 0.01 and a log2 fold change above 5 up to day 15 being required. Each bulk clonotype received a CD4 or CD8 identity based on whether the sequenced CD4 or CD8 repertoire contained that clonotype at higher abundance. TCRdb itself trimmed the public reads at Q25 with fastp, ran MiXCR and retained productive beta chains. Here each entry gathers all rows of one CDR3 protein and keeps the most common genes and DNA. The V and J calls come from TCRdb's annotation, not from the publication. The sample table lists more than 250,000 distinct CDR3 sequences, approximately 7% of them with a count of one. Roughly a sixth of the sample rests with the top ten.

A word on this clonotype: The specificity of this receptor is unknown. No base quality values were provided; no much bigger clone lies one nucleotide off.

The sequence was collected from a young man who received the YFV17D yellow fever vaccine. This material consisted of PBMCs, taken more than 40 days after the first yellow fever vaccination. Here the chain combines TRBV4-3 and TRBJ2-3, with no confidently assigned D gene. The DNA sequence is TGCGCCAGCAGCCAAGTTGGGTATCAGAGGAGCACAGATACGCAGTATTTT. It encodes CASSQVGYQRSTDTQYF.